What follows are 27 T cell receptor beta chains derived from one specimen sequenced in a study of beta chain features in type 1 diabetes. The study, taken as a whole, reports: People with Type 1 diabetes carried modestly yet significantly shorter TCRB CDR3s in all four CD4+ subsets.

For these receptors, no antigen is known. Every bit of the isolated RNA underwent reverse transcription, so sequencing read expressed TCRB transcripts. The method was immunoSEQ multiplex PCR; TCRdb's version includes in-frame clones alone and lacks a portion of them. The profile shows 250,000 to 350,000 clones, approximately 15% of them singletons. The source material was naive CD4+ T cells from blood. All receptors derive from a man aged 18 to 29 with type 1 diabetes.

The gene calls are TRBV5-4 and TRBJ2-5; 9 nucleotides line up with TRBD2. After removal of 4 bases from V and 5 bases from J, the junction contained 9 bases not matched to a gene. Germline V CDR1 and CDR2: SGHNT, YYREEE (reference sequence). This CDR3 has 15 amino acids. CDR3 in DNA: TGTGCCAGCAGCCTGAAGATAGCGGGAGAGGAGACCCAGTACTTC. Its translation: CASSLKIAGEETQYF.

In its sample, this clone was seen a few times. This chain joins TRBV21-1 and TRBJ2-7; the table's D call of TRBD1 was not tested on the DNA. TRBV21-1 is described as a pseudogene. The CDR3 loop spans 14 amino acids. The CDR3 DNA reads TGTGCCAGCAGCAAAGGGACAGTGAGGTACGAGCAGTACTTC. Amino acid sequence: CASSKGTVRYEQYF.

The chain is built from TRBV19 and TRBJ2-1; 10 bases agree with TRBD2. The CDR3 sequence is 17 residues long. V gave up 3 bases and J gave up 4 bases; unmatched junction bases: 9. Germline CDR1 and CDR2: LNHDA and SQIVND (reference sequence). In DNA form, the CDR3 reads TGTGCCAGTAGTATGGGGAGTAGGACTAGCGGATACAATGAGCAGTTCTTC. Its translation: CASSMGSRTSGYNEQFF.

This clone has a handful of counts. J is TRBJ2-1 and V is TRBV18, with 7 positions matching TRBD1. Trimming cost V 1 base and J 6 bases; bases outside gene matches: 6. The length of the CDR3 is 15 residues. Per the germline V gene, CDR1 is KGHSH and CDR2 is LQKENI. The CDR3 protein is CASSPRQGDINEQFF. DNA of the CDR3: TGTGCCAGCTCACCACGACAGGGTGATATCAATGAGCAGTTCTTC.

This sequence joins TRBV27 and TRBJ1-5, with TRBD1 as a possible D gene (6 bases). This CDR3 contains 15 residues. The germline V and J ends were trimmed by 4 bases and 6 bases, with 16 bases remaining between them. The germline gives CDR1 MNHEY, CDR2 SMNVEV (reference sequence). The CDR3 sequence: CASSYNRAAGQPQHF. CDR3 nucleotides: TGTGCCAGCAGTTATAACAGGGCGGCGGGTCAGCCCCAGCATTTT.

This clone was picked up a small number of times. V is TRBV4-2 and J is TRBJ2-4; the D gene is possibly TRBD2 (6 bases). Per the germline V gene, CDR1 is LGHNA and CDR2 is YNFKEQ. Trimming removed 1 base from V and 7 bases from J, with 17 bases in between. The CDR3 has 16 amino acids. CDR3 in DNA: TGTGCCAGCAGCCAAGTTACCCCGGAAGGAGGGAACATTCAGTACTTC. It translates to CASSQVTPEGGNIQYF.

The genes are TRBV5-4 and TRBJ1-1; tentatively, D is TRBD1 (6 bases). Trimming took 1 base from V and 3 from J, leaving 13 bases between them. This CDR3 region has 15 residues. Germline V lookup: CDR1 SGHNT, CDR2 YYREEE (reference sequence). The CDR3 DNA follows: TGTGCCAGCAGCTTGAATGGGGGCTTGGACACTGAAGCTTTCTTT. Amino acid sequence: CASSLNGGLDTEAFF.

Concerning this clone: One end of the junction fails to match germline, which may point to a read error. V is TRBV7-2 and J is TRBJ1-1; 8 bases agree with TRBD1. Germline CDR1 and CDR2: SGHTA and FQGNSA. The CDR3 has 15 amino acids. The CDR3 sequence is CASSLIQGAAGKMIF. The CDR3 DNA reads TGTGCCAGCAGCCTCATCCAGGGGGCGGCGGGAAAGATGATCTTT.

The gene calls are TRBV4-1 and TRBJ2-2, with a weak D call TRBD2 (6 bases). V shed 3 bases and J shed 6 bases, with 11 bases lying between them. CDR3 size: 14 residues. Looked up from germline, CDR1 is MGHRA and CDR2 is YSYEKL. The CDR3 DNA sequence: TGCGCCAGCAGCCATATATGGGGGGCCGGGGAGCTGTTTTTT. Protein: CASSHIWGAGELFF.

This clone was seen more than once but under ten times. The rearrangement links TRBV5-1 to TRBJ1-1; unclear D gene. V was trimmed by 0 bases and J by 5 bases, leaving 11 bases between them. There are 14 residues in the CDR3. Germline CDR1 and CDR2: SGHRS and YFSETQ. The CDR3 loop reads CASSLAPPETEAFF. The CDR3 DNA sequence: TGCGCCAGCAGCTTGGCGCCTCCGGAGACTGAAGCTTTCTTT.

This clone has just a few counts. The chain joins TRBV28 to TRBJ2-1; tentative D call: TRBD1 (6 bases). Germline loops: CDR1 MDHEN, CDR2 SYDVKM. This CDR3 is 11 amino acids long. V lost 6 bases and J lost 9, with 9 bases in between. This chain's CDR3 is CASRGTTEQFF. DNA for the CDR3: TGTGCCAGCAGGGGGACAACTGAGCAGTTCTTC.

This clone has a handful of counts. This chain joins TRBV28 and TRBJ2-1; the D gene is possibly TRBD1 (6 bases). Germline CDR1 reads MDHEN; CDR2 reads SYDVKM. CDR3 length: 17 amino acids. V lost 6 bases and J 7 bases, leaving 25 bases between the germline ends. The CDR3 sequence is CASSWTGTYRADNEQFF. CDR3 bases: TGTGCCAGCAGCTGGACCGGGACATACAGAGCCGATAATGAGCAGTTCTTC.

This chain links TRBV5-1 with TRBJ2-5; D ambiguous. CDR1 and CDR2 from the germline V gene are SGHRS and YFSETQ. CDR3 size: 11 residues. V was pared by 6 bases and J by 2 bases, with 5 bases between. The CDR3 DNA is TGCGCCAGCACCCTTCAAGAGACCCAGTACTTC. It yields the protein CASTLQETQYF.

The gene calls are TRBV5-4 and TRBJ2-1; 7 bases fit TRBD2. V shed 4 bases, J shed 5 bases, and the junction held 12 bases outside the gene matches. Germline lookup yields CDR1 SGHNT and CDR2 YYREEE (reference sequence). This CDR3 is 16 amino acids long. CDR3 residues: CASSKDAGTMNNEQFF. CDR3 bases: TGTGCCAGCAGCAAGGACGCCGGGACTATGAACAATGAGCAGTTCTTC.

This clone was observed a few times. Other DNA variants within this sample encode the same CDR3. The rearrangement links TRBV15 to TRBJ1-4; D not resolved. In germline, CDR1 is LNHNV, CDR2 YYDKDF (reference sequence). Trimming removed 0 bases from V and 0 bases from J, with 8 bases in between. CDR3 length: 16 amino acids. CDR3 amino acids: CATSRDRGSTNEKLFF. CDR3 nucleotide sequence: TGTGCCACCAGCAGAGATAGAGGATCAACTAATGAAAAACTGTTTTTT. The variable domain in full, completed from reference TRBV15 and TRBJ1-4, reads DAMVIQNPRYQVTQFGKPVTLSCSQTLNHNVMYWYQQKSSQAPKLLFHYYDKDFNNEADTPDNFQSRRPNTSFCFLDIRSPGLGDTAMYLCATSRDRGSTNEKLFFGSGTQLSVL.

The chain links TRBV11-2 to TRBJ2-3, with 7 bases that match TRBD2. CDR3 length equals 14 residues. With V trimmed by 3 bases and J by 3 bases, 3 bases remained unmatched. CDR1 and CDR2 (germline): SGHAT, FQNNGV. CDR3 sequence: CASSFSGMTDTQYF. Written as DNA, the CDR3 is TGTGCCAGCAGCTTCAGCGGGATGACAGATACGCAGTATTTT.

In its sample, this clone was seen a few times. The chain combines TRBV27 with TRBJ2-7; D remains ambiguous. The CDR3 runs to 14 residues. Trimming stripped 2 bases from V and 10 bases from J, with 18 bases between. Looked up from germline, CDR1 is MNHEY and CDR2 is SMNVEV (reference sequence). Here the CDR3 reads CASSLHQNDEDQYF. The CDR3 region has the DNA TGTGCCAGCAGTTTACACCAGAACGATGAGGATCAGTACTTC.

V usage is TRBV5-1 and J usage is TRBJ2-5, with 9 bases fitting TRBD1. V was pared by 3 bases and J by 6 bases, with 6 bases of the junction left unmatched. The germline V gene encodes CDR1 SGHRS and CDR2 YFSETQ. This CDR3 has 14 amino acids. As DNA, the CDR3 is TGCGCCAGCAGCTACAGGGGGCGTGGAAAGACCCAGTACTTC. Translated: CASSYRGRGKTQYF.

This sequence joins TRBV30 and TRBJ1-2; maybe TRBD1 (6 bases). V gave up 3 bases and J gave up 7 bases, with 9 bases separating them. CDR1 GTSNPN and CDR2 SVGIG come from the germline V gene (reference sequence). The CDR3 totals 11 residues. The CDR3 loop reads CAWSQGSGYTF. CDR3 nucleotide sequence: TGTGCCTGGAGCCAGGGGTCTGGCTACACCTTC. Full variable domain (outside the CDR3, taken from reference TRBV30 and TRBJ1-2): SQTIHQWPATLVQPVGSPLSLECTVEGTSNPNLYWYRQAAGRGLQLLFYSVGIGQISSEVPQNLSASRPQDRQFILSSKKLLLSDSGFYLCAWSQGSGYTFGSGTRLTVV.

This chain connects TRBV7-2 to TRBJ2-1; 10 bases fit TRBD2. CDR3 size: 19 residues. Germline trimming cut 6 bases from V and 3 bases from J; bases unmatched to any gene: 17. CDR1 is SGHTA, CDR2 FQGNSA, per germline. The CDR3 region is CASSRLVTSGFRLYNEQFF. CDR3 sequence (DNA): TGTGCCAGCAGTCGACTGGTGACTAGCGGGTTCCGCCTCTACAATGAGCAGTTCTTC.

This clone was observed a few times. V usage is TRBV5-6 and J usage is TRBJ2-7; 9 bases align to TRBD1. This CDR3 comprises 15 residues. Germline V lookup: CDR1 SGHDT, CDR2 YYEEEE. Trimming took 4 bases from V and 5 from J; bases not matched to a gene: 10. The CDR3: CASSQTGTGFHEQYF. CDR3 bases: TGTGCCAGCAGCCAAACCGGGACAGGGTTCCACGAGCAGTACTTC.

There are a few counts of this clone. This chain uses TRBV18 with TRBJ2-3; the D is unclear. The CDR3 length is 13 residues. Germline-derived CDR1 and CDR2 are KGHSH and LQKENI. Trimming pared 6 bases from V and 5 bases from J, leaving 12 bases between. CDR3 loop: CASSPPTGDTQYF. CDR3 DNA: TGTGCCAGCTCCCCCCCAACGGGAGATACGCAGTATTTT.

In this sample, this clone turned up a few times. DNA of the CDR3: TGTGCCTGGACGACTACTAGCGGGGGGGAAGAGACCCAGTACTTC. Amino acid sequence: CAWTTTSGGEETQYF. V gene TRBV30 combines with J gene TRBJ2-5; 13 bases fit TRBD2. The germline CDR1 and CDR2 sequences are GTSNPN and SVGIG (reference sequence). Trimming at V came to 4 bases and at J to 3 bases, leaving 5 bases not matched to a gene. This CDR3 has 15 residues.

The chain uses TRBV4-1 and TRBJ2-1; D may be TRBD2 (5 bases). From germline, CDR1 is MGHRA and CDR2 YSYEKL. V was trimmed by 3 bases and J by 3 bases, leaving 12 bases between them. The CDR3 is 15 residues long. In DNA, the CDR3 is TGCGCCAGCAGCCACCGAGGGCTTGGCTACAATGAGCAGTTCTTC. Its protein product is CASSHRGLGYNEQFF.

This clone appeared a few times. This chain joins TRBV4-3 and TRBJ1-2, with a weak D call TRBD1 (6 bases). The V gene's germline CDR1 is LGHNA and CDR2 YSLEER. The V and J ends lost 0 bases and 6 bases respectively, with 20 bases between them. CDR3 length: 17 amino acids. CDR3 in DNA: TGCGCCAGCAGCCAAGACCTGTACAGGGTGGGTCTTGATGGCTACACCTTC. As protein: CASSQDLYRVGLDGYTF.

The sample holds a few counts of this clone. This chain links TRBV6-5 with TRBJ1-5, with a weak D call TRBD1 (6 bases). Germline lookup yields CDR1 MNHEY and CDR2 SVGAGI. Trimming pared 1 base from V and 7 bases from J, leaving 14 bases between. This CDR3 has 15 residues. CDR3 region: CASSYWGGAGQPQHF. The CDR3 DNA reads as TGTGCCAGCAGTTACTGGGGGGGCGCGGGGCAGCCCCAGCATTTT.

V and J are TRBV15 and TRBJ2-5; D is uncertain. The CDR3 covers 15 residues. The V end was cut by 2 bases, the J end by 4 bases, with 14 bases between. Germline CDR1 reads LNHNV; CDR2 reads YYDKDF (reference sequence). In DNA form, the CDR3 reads TGTGCCACCAGCAGACTTGCGGAGATTCGAGAGACCCAGTACTTC. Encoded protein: CATSRLAEIRETQYF.